This TCR beta chain was identified during a study of blood T cell repertoires in COVID-19. Study information: The United States, Italy and Spain supplied acute and convalescent COVID-19 samples. In each case, the material was cDNA or gDNA derived from T cells, B-cell-depleted T cells, or PBMCs.

Original handling: Amplification with reference gene primers provided the estimates of nucleated cell counts. Method: immunoSEQ multiplex PCR; TCRdb's copy keeps in-frame clones and lacks some. V, J and clone size derive from that table, while D and trimming were established from the DNA sequence. The data show about 140,000 clones, 85% to 90% seen once. Sequenced input: peripheral blood. The receptor's source is a woman between 55 and 75 years old with acute or convalescent COVID-19.

The CDR3 region has the DNA TGTGCCAGCAGCCCCAGAAGGCGGGGGACAGGGTCAGTTTACACTGAAGCTTTCTTT. It is translated as CASSPRRRGTGSVYTEAFF. The rearrangement joins TRBV11-2 to TRBJ1-1; 9 bases line up with TRBD1. The germline V gene encodes CDR1 SGHAT and CDR2 FQNNGV. CDR3 size: 19 residues. V shed 5 bases and J 3 bases; nucleotides not matched to a gene: 19.